The rows below give T cell receptor beta chains drawn from one sample of a study of cytomegalovirus exposure and HLA in healthy donors. Data came from immunoSEQ multiplex PCR; TCRdb stores just in-frame clones and leaves some out. This table holds tens of thousands of clones, under 80% found once. Sample: PBMCs. These receptors were taken from a woman aged 50 to 65 in good health and CMV-seropositive. Each CDR3 is given with its conserved first and last residue. A D gene is named only where the DNA matches it firmly. Not every row has a clone size; where given, it reads once, few, many or a size class.

d_gene,j_gene,v_gene,abundance,CDR3aa,CDR3nt
-,TRBJ2-5,TRBV5-4,-,CASSLVGEETQYF,TGTGCCAGCAGCTTGGTGGGAGAAGAGACCCAGTACTTC
TRBD2,TRBJ2-6,TRBV7-9,-,CASSSLAGGPPGANVLTF,TGTGCCAGCAGCTCCCTAGCGGGGGGGCCGCCTGGGGCCAACGTCCTGACTTTC
-,TRBJ1-2,TRBV6-5,-,CATAPGEHYGYTF,TGTGCCACCGCCCCGGGGGAACACTATGGCTACACCTTC
-,TRBJ2-5,TRBV7-2,few,CASSFSPSETQYF,TGTGCCAGCAGCTTTTCCCCCAGTGAGACCCAGTACTTC
TRBD1,TRBJ1-1,TRBV27,-,CASSETGYTEAFF,TGTGCCAGCAGCGAGACAGGGTACACTGAAGCTTTCTTT
-,TRBJ1-1,TRBV27,-,CASSLVGGLNTEAFF,TGTGCCAGCAGTTTAGTCGGGGGATTGAACACTGAAGCTTTCTTT
-,TRBJ2-5,TRBV7-6,few,CASSHRSGLARETQYF,TGTGCCAGCAGCCATCGATCTGGGCTAGCCCGAGAGACCCAGTACTTC
TRBD1,TRBJ2-5,TRBV6-4,few,CASPGDRGETQYF,TGTGCCAGCCCTGGGGACAGGGGGGAGACCCAGTACTTC
-,TRBJ1-5,TRBV7-6,-,CASSLSLTQPQHF,TGTGCCAGCAGCTTATCGCTAACGCAGCCCCAGCATTTT
TRBD1,TRBJ2-7,TRBV10-2,-,CASRDRGQGYDEQYF,TGCGCCAGTCGGGACAGGGGGCAGGGGTACGACGAGCAGTACTTC
-,TRBJ2-5,TRBV5-1,-,CASNLGGGQETQYF,TGCGCATCAAACTTGGGAGGGGGCCAAGAGACCCAGTACTTC
TRBD1,TRBJ1-5,TRBV6-6,-,CASSYTGGGQPQHF,TGTGCCAGCAGTTACACAGGGGGCGGACAGCCCCAGCATTTT
TRBD2,TRBJ2-1,TRBV28,-,CASSLVRVSGEGEQFF,TGTGCCAGCAGTTTGGTCAGGGTTAGCGGGGAGGGTGAGCAGTTCTTC
-,TRBJ2-2,TRBV7-9,-,CASSLATNTGELFF,TGTGCCAGCAGCTTAGCCACGAACACCGGGGAGCTGTTTTTT
TRBD2,TRBJ2-3,TRBV5-4,-,CVSSLDPGRGGGGDTQYF,TGTGTCAGCAGCTTGGACCCCGGGCGGGGGGGAGGGGGAGATACGCAGTATTTT
TRBD1,TRBJ2-4,TRBV6-6,-,CASSPGQGNIQYF,TGTGCCAGCAGCCCAGGACAGGGAAACATTCAGTACTTC
TRBD2,TRBJ2-3,TRBV13,few,CASSSQRGPGVYTQYF,TGTGCCAGCAGCTCTCAGCGGGGCCCTGGGGTGTATACGCAGTATTTT
TRBD1,TRBJ2-4,TRBV5-4,-,CASSFRDRNIQYF,TGTGCCAGCAGCTTCCGGGACAGAAACATTCAGTACTTC
TRBD2,TRBJ2-1,TRBV10-3,-,CATTSAPVEEQFF,TGTGCCACGACTAGCGCTCCCGTGGAGGAGCAGTTCTTC
TRBD1,TRBJ1-5,TRBV27,-,CASSLGTGLNQPQHF,TGTGCCAGCAGTTTAGGGACAGGGCTCAATCAGCCCCAGCATTTT
-,TRBJ2-7,TRBV18,-,CASSPPRQASSYEQYF,TGTGCCAGCTCACCGCCACGACAGGCCAGCTCCTACGAGCAGTACTTC
-,TRBJ1-1,TRBV7-3,-,CASSLKGAGEAFF,TGTGCCAGCAGCTTAAAAGGGGCAGGGGAGGCTTTCTTT
-,TRBJ2-7,TRBV7-9,-,CASSLYGSHEQYF,TGTGCCAGCAGCTTGTACGGGTCCCACGAGCAGTACTTC